This T cell receptor (beta chain) was identified during a study of shared clonotypes between healthy human individuals. The overall study: Each donor's CD8 memory used one plate, CD8 naive two, each CD4 subset three. Study-level findings and limits: Some clonotypes were shared by all four sorted-subset donors, while others were not shared. The non-shared ones had lower generation probabilities than the shared ones.

The CDR3 contains 16 residues. Germline CDR1 is SGHVS and CDR2 is FNYEAQ. V was pared by 4 bases and J by 0 bases, with 16 bases between. Using immunoSEQ multiplex PCR, the repertoire was profiled, and TCRdb retains in-frame clones only, with some absent. The sample carries millions of clones, 95% recorded once. Comments on this clone: Its antigen is not known.

This chain uses TRBV7-6 with TRBJ2-7, with D tentatively TRBD1 (5 bases). The receptor comes from a man between 18 and 29 years old in good health. Sequenced sample: naive CD4+ T cells sorted from blood. Documented subset: CD45RA+ positively selected. This chain's CDR3 is CASSSDNPTVSYEQYF. The CDR3 bases are TGTGCCAGCAGCTCAGACAACCCGACAGTCTCCTACGAGCAGTACTTC.